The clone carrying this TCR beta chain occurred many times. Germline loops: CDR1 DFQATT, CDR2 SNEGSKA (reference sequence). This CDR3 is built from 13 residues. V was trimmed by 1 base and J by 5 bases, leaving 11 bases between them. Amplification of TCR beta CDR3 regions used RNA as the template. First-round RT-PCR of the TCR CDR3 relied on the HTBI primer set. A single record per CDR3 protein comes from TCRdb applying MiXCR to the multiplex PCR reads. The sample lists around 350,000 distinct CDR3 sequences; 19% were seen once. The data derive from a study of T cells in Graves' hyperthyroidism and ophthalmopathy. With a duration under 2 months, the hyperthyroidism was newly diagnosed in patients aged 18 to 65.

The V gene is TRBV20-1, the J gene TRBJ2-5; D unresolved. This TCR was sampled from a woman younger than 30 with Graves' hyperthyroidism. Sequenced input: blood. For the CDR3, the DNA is TGCAGTGCTAGAGGATCATTCGATGAGACCCAGTACTTC. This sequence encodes CSARGSFDETQYF.